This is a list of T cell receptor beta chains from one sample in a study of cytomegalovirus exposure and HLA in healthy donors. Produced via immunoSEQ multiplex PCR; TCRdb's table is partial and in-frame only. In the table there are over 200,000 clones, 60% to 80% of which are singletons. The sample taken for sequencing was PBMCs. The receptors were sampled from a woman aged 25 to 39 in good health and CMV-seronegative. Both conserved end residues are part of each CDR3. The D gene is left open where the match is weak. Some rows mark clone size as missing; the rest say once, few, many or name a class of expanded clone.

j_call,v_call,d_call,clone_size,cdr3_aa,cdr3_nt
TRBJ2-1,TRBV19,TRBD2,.,CASSWTSGGAPEQFF,TGTGCCAGTAGCTGGACTAGCGGGGGGGCTCCCGAGCAGTTCTTC
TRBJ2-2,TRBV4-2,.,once,CASSQDPGTNTGELFF,TGTGCCAGCAGCCAAGATCCCGGGACAAACACCGGGGAGCTGTTTTTT
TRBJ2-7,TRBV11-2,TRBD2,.,CASRKPGGNSYEQYF,TGTGCCAGCCGAAAACCGGGAGGGAACTCCTACGAGCAGTACTTC
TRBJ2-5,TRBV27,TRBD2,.,CASSPSGIETQYF,TGTGCCAGCAGCCCTAGCGGGATAGAGACCCAGTACTTC
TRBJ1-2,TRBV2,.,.,CASSPQTDLLGYTF,TGTGCCAGCAGTCCCCAGACAGACCTCCTGGGCTACACCTTC
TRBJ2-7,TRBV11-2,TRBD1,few,CASSPGLRGPVLAYEQYF,TGTGCCAGCAGCCCCGGACTTAGGGGGCCCGTGTTAGCGTACGAGCAGTACTTC
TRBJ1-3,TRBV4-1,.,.,CASSVVLSVSGNTIYF,TGCGCCAGCAGTGTAGTCCTTTCCGTCTCTGGAAACACCATATATTTT
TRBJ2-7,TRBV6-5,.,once,CASSPHGQPSYEQYF,TGTGCCAGCAGTCCACACGGACAGCCCAGCTACGAGCAGTACTTC
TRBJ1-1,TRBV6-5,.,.,CASRKGHTNTEAFF,TGTGCCAGCCGAAAGGGACATACGAACACTGAAGCTTTCTTT
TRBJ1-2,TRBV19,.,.,CASSDRYGYTF,TGTGCCAGTAGTGACAGATATGGCTACACCTTC
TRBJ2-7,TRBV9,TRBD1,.,CASSPWDSSYEQYF,TGTGCCAGCAGCCCTTGGGACAGCTCCTACGAGCAGTACTTC
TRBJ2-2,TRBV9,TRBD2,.,CDSSVASGALNTGELFF,TGTGACAGCAGCGTAGCTAGCGGGGCCCTGAACACCGGGGAGCTGTTTTTT
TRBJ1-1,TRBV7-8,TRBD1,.,CASSFRGHTEAFF,TGTGCCAGCAGCTTCAGGGGGCACACTGAAGCTTTCTTT
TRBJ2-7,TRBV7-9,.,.,CASATLGGEQYF,TGTGCCAGCGCTACGTTGGGAGGCGAGCAGTACTTC
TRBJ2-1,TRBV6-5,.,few,CASRASDYNEQFF,TGTGCCAGCAGGGCTAGCGACTACAATGAGCAGTTCTTC
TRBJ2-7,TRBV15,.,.,CATSPTEVGDEQYF,TGTGCCACCAGCCCCACCGAGGTAGGGGACGAGCAGTACTTC
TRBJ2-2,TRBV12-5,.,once,CASGQMNTGELFF,TGTGCTAGTGGTCAAATGAACACCGGGGAGCTGTTTTTT
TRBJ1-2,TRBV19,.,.,CASTRGERGYTF,TGTGCCAGTACCCGAGGCGAGCGAGGCTACACCTTC
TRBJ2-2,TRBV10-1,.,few,CASSESSGTGELFF,TGCGCCAGCAGTGAGTCGAGTGGCACCGGGGAGCTGTTTTTT
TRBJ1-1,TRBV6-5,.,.,CASRQGPSNTEAFF,TGTGCCAGCAGACAGGGTCCCTCGAACACTGAAGCTTTCTTT
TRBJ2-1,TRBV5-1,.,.,CASSNRDVGGTEQFF,TGCGCCAGCAGCAACCGGGACGTTGGGGGGACTGAGCAGTTCTTC
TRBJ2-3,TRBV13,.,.,CASSTGLDTQYF,TGTGCCAGCAGCACAGGGTTAGATACGCAGTATTTT
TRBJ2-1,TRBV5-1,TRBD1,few,CASSSGQGSLVEQFF,TGCGCCAGCAGCTCGGGACAGGGGTCCCTTGTTGAGCAGTTCTTC
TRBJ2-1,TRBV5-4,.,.,CASSSLAGAGYNEQFF,TGTGCCAGCAGCTCTCTAGCCGGAGCAGGCTACAATGAGCAGTTCTTC